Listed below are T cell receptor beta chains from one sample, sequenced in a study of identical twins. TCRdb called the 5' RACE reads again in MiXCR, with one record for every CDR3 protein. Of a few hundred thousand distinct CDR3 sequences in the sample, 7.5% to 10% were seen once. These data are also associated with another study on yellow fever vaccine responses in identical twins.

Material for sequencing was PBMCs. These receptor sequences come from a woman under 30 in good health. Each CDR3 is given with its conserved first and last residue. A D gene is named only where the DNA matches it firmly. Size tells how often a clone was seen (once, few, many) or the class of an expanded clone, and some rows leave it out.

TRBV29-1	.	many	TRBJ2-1	TGCAGCGTTGTTCCACAGGGCTTTGAGCAGTTCTTC	CSVVPQGFEQFF
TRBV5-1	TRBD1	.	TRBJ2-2	TGCGCCAGCAGCTGGGCTGGACAGGGAAACACCGGGGAGCTGTTTTTT	CASSWAGQGNTGELFF
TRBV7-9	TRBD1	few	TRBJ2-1	TGTGCCAGCAGCTTAGGAGGGTCAGGGGGCAATGAGCAGTTCTTC	CASSLGGSGGNEQFF
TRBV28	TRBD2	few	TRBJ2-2	TGTGCCAGCAGGCTGGGGCTAGCGGGAGTTGGGGAGCTGTTTTTT	CASRLGLAGVGELFF
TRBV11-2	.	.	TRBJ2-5	TGTGCCAGCAGCGCAAAAATTGGGTCCCTGGAGACCCAGTACTTC	CASSAKIGSLETQYF
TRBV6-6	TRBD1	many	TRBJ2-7	TGTGCCAGCATTCCCGGGACAGGGGGCGAGCAGTACTTC	CASIPGTGGEQYF
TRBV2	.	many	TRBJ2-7	TGTGCCAGCAGTACACAAGGGGGGGCCTACGAGCAGTACTTC	CASSTQGGAYEQYF
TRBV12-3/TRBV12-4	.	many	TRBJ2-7	TGTGCCAGCAGTTCGGGACTGACCGCTCCTTTCGAGCAGTACTTC	CASSSGLTAPFEQYF
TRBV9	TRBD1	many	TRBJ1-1	TGTGCCAGCAGCGTAGGAGGGGGCAGGTCCTCTGAAGCTTTCTTT	CASSVGGGRSSEAFF
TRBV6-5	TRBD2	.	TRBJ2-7	TGTGCCAGCAGTTCCCCCGGACTAGCGGGAGCAAGTGGCGAGCAGTACTTC	CASSSPGLAGASGEQYF
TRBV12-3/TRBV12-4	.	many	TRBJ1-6	TGTGCCAGCAGTGTAGGAGCGATAAATTCACCCCTCCACTTT	CASSVGAINSPLHF
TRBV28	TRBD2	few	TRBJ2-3	TGTGCCAGCAGCAGCGGGGGGGCAGGCACAGATACGCAGTATTTT	CASSSGGAGTDTQYF
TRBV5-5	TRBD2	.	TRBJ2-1	TGTGCCAGCAGCGGATATAGCGGGGGAGCCCACTACAATGAGCAGTTCTTC	CASSGYSGGAHYNEQFF
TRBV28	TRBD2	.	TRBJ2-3	TGTGCCAGCAGTGGGGGGACTAGCGGGAGGACAGATACGCAGTATTTT	CASSGGTSGRTDTQYF
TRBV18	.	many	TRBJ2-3	TGTGCCAGCTCACCCTCCGATTTAAGCGGCGGGCCAGATACGCAGTATTTT	CASSPSDLSGGPDTQYF
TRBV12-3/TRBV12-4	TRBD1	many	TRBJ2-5	TGTGCCAGCAGTGGTCCCGGGACAGGGTTAAGGGAGACCCAGTACTTC	CASSGPGTGLRETQYF
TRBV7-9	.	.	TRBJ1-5	TGTGCCAGCAGAGCACAGGATCAGCCCCAGCATTTT	CASRAQDQPQHF
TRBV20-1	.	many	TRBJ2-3	TGCAGTGCCGCACATAAAGGTGGGGGGGCTTCAGATACGCAGTATTTT	CSAAHKGGGASDTQYF
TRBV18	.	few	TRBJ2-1	TGTGCCAGCTCACCAACAGGTTTCAGCTCCTACAATGAGCAGTTCTTC	CASSPTGFSSYNEQFF
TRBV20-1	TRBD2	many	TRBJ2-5	TGCAGTGCTAGACGGCTAGCGGGAGAGACCCAGTACTTC	CSARRLAGETQYF
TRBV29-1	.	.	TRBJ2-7	TGCAGCGTGACCGGTCGGGAGCAGTACTTC	CSVTGREQYF
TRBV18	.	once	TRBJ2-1	TGTGCCAGCTCACCAGCACTAGGGGGAGTTAGGGGTGAGCAGTTCTTC	CASSPALGGVRGEQFF
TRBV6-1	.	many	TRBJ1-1	TGTGCCAGCAGGGTCGGCAGGGGGAACACTGAAGCTTTCTTT	CASRVGRGNTEAFF
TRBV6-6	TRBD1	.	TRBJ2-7	TGTGCCAGCATCGCCGGGACAGGGAATGAGCAGTACTTC	CASIAGTGNEQYF
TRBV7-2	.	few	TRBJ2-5	TGTGCCAGCAGCTTATCGGCGGGGCCGGGGCAAGAGACCCAGTACTTC	CASSLSAGPGQETQYF
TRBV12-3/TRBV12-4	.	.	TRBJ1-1	TGTGCCAGCAGTTTCAGGCAGTTGAACACTGAAGCTTTCTTT	CASSFRQLNTEAFF
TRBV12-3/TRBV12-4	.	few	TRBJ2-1	TGTGCCAGCAGTTCCCGGACCCTGGGGGAGCAGTTCTTC	CASSSRTLGEQFF
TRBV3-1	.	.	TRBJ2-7	TGTGCCAGCAGCTCTCTCGCAGGGCACGAGCAGTACTTC	CASSSLAGHEQYF
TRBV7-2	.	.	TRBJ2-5	TGTGCCAGCAGCTTAGGCAGGCTTGAGACCCAGTACTTC	CASSLGRLETQYF
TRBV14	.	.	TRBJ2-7	TGTGCCAGCAGCCAAGATGGGACCATGGGGGAGCAGTACTTC	CASSQDGTMGEQYF
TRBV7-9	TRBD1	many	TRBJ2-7	TGTGCCAGCAGCCGACAGGGGTTCGAGCAGTACTTC	CASSRQGFEQYF
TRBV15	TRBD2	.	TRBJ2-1	TGTGCCACCAGCATCCGCCCGGCTAGCGGGAAGGGCTACAATGAGCAGTTCTTC	CATSIRPASGKGYNEQFF
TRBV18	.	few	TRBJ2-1	TGTGCCAGCTCACCACAACAAGGGGCTCTTATCGTTGAGCAGTTCTTC	CASSPQQGALIVEQFF
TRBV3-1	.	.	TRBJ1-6	TGTGCCAGCAGCCAAGGAGAGGGTCGCTCACCCCTCCACTTT	CASSQGEGRSPLHF
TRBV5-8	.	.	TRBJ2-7	TGTGCCAGCGGCCCTGGGCTCTCCTGCGAGCAGTACTTC	CASGPGLSCEQYF
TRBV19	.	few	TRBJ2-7	TGTGCCAGTAGTTCGGATTCAAAACCCCCCTACGAGCAGTACTTC	CASSSDSKPPYEQYF
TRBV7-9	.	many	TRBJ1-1	TGTGCCAGCAGCCCAGGACAGCTCGACAACACTGAAGCTTTCTTT	CASSPGQLDNTEAFF
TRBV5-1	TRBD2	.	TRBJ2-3	TGCGCCAGCGCTTCCCGCGGGGGGCCAGATACGCAGTATTTT	CASASRGGPDTQYF
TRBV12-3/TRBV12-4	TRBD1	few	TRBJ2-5	TGTGCCAGCAATGGTGGACAGGGAGAGACCCAGTACTTC	CASNGGQGETQYF
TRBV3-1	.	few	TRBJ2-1	TGTGCCAGCAGCCAAGGAGTTAGCGCCTTCTACAATGAGCAGTTCTTC	CASSQGVSAFYNEQFF
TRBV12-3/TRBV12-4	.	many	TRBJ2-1	TGTGCCAGCAGTTTGGTGAGCTCCTACAATGAGCAGTTCTTC	CASSLVSSYNEQFF
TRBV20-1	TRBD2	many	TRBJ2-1	TGCAGTGCTACACCAACTAGCGGGAGTGAGGCCTACAATGAGCAGTTCTTC	CSATPTSGSEAYNEQFF